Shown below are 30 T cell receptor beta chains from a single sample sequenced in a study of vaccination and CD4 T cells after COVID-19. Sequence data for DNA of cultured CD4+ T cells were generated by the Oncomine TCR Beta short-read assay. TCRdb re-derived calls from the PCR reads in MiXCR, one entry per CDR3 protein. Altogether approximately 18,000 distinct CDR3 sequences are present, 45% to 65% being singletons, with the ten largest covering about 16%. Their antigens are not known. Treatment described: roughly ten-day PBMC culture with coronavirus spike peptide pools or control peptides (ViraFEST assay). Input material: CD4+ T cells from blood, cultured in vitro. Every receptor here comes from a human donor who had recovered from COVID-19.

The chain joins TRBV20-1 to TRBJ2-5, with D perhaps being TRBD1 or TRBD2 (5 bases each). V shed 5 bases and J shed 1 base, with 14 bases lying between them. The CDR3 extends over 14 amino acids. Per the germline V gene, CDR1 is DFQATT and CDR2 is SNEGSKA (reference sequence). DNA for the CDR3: TGCAGTGCTGCAACTAGGGGCGGCCAAGAGACCCAGTACTTC. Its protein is CSAATRGGQETQYF.

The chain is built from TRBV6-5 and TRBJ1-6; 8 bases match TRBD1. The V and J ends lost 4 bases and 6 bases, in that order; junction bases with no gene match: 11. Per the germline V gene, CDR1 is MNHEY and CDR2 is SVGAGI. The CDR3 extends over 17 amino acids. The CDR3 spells CASSSSWTGRANSPLHF. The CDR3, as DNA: TGTGCCAGCAGTTCCTCTTGGACAGGGAGAGCTAATTCACCCCTCCACTTT.

The CDR3 region has the DNA TGTGCCAGCAGCCCCCAGCCTAGCGGGGCGTACTACGAGCAGTACTTC. Protein sequence: CASSPQPSGAYYEQYF. This chain links TRBV7-2 with TRBJ2-7; 9 positions agree with TRBD2. Germline assignment: CDR1 SGHTA and CDR2 FQGNSA. The CDR3 consists of 16 residues. V was pared by 5 bases and J by 3 bases, with 11 bases of the junction left unmatched.

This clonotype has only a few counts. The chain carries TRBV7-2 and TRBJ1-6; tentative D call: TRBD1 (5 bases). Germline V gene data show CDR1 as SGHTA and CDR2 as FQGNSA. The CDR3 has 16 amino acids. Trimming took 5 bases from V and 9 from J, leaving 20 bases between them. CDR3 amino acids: CASSGNRGGGGSPLHF. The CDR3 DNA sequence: TGTGCCAGCAGCGGCAACCGGGGGGGAGGTGGTTCACCCCTCCACTTT.

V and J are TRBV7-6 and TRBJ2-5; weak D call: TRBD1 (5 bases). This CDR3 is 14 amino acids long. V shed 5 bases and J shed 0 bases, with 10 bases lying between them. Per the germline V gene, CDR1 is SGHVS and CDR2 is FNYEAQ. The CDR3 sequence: CASSERQNQETQYF. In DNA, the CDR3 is TGTGCCAGCAGCGAAAGACAGAACCAAGAGACCCAGTACTTC.

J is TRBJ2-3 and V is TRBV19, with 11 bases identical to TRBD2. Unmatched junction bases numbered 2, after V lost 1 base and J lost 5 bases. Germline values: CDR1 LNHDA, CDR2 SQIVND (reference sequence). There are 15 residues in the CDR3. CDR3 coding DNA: TGTGCCAGTAGTATAGTAGCGGGGGGGCAAGATACGCAGTATTTT. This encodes CASSIVAGGQDTQYF. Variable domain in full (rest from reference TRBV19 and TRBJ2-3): DGGITQSPKYLFRKEGQNVTLSCEQNLNHDAMYWYRQDPGQGLRLIYYSQIVNDFQKGDIAEGYSVSREKKESFPLTVTSAQKNPTAFYLCASSIVAGGQDTQYFGPGTRLTVL.

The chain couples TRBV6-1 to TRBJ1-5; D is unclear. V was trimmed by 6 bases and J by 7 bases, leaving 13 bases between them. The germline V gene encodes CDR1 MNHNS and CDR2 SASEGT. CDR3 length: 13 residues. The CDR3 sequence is CASSSGSGQPQHF. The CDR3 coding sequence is TGTGCCAGCAGCTCAGGTTCCGGGCAGCCCCAGCATTTT.

CDR3 protein: CSARDEEGTDTQYF. CDR3 coding DNA: TGCAGTGCTAGAGATGAAGAGGGCACAGATACGCAGTATTTT. The gene calls are TRBV20-1 and TRBJ2-3; D is uncertain. Germline V gene sequence: CDR1 DFQATT, CDR2 SNEGSKA (reference sequence). The CDR3 is 14 amino acids. The V end was cut by 0 bases, the J end by 1 base, with 8 bases between.

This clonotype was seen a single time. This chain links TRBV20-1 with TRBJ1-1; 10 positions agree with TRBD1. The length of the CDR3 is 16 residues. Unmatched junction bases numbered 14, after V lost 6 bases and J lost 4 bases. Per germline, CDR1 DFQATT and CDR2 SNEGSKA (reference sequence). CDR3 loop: CSARQGARLWSTEAFF. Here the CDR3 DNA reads TGCAGTGCGAGACAGGGGGCGCGGCTTTGGTCCACTGAAGCTTTCTTT.

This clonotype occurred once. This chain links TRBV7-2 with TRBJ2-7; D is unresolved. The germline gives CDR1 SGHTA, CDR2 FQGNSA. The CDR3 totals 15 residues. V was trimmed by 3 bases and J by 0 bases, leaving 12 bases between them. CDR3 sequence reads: CASSFGRLSSYEQYF. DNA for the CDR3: TGTGCCAGCAGCTTCGGACGGTTAAGCTCCTACGAGCAGTACTTC. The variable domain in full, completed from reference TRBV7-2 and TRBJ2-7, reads GAGVSQSPSNKVTEKGKDVELRCDPISGHTALYWYRQSLGQGLEFLIYFQGNSAPDKSGLPSDRFSAERTGGSVSTLTIQRTQQEDSAVYLCASSFGRLSSYEQYFGPGTRLTVT.

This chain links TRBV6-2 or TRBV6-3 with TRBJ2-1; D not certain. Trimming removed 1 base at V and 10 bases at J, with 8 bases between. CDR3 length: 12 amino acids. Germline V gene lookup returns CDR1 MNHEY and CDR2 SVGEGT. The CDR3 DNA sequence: TGTGCCAGCAGTTACTATCGATTGGAGCAGTTCTTC. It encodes CASSYYRLEQFF.

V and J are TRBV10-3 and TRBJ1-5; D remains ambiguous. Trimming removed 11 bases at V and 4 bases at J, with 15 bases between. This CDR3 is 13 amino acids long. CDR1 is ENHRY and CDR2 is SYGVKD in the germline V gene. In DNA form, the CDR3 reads TGTGCCGCGAAGGACCAAGGGAATCAGCCCCAGCATTTT. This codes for CAAKDQGNQPQHF.

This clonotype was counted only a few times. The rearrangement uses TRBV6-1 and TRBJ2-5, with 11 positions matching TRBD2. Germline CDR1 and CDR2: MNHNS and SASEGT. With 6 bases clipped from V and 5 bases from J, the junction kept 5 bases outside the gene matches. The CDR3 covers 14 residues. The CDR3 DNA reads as TGTGCCAGCAGAATGGGACTAGCGGCGGAGACCCAGTACTTC. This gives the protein CASRMGLAAETQYF.

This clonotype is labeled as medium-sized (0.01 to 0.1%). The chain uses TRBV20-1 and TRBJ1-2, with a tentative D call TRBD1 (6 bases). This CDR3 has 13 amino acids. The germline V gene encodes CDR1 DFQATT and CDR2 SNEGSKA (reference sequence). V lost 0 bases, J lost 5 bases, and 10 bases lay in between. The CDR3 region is CSAREERGYGYTF. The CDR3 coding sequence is TGCAGTGCTAGAGAGGAAAGGGGGTATGGCTACACCTTC.

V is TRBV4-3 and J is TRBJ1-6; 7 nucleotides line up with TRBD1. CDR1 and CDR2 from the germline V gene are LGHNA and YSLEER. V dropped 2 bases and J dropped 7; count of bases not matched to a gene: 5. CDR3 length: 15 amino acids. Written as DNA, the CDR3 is TGCGCCAGCAGCCAACAACAGGGGCGCAATTCACCCCTCCACTTT. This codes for CASSQQQGRNSPLHF.

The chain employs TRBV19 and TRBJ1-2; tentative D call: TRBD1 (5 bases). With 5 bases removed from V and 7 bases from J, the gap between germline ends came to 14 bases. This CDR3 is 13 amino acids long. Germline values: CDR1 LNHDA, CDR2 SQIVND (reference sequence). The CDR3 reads CASSVDGQGGYTF. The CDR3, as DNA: TGTGCCAGTAGTGTCGACGGCCAGGGTGGCTACACCTTC. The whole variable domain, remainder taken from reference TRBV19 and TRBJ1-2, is DGGITQSPKYLFRKEGQNVTLSCEQNLNHDAMYWYRQDPGQGLRLIYYSQIVNDFQKGDIAEGYSVSREKKESFPLTVTSAQKNPTAFYLCASSVDGQGGYTFGSGTRLTVV.

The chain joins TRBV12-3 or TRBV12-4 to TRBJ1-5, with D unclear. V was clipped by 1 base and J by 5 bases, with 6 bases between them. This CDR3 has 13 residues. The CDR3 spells CASSLDAYQPQHF. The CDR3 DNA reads TGTGCCAGCAGTTTAGACGCTTATCAGCCCCAGCATTTT.

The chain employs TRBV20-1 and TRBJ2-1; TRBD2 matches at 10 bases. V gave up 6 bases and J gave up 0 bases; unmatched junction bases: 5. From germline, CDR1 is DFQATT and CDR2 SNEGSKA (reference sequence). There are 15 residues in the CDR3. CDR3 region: CSAQGLADSYNEQFF. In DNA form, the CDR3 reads TGCAGTGCCCAAGGACTAGCGGACTCCTACAATGAGCAGTTCTTC.

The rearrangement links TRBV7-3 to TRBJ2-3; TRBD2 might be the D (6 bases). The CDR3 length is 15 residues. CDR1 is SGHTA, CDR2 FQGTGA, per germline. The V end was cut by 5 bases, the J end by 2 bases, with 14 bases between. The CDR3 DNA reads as TGTGCCAGCAGCCGGTTAGCGGAGCTCACAGATACGCAGTATTTT. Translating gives CASSRLAELTDTQYF.

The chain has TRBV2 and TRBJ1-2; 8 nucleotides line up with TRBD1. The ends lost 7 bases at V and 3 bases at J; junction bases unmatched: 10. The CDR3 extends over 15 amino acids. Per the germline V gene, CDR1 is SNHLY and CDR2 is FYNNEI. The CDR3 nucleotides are TGTGCCAGCAATCCTAGACAGGGGACTTACTATGGCTACACCTTC. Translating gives CASNPRQGTYYGYTF.

CDR3 DNA: TGTGCCAGCAGCGACCGCTTACGAGATACGCAGTATTTT. Translated, it gives CASSDRLRDTQYF. The chain has TRBV7-2 and TRBJ2-3; D gene ambiguous. Looked up from germline, CDR1 is SGHTA and CDR2 is FQGNSA. This CDR3 has 13 residues. Between the trimmed V and J ends, which lost 5 bases and 5 bases, there was a span of 11 bases.

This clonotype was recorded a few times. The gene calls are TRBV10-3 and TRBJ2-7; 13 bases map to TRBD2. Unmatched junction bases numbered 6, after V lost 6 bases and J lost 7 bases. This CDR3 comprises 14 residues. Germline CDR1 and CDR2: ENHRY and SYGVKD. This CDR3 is CAIREEGLAGEQYF. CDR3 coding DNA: TGTGCCATCAGGGAAGAGGGACTAGCGGGAGAGCAGTACTTC.

The DNA for the CDR3 is TGTGCCAGCAGGCTCGGGTACACCGGGGAGCTGTTTTTT. Translating it yields CASRLGYTGELFF. The V call is TRBV5-6, the J call TRBJ2-2; D is uncertain. Germline-derived CDR1 and CDR2 are SGHDT and YYEEEE. V dropped 5 bases and J dropped 3 bases, with 8 bases sitting between them. The CDR3 is 13 residues long.

Here the CDR3 reads CASSEVMGLGYTF. Here the CDR3 DNA reads TGTGCCAGCAGTGAAGTGATGGGGCTTGGCTACACCTTC. This rearrangement joins TRBV2 to TRBJ1-2; perhaps TRBD1 as D (5 bases). Trimming stripped 1 base from V and 7 bases from J, with 10 bases between. This CDR3 has 13 residues. In germline, CDR1 is SNHLY, CDR2 FYNNEI. Together with reference TRBV2 and TRBJ1-2, the CDR3 gives the full variable domain: EPEVTQTPSHQVTQMGQEVILRCVPISNHLYFYWYRQILGQKVEFLVSFYNNEISEKSEIFDDQFSVERPDGSNFTLKIRSTKLEDSAMYFCASSEVMGLGYTFGSGTRLTVV.

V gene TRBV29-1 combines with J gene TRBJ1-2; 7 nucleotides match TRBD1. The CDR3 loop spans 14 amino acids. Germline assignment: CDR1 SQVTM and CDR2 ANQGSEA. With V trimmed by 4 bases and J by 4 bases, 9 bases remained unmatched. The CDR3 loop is CSVVGGVFGYGYTF. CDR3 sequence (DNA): TGCAGCGTTGTAGGGGGCGTCTTTGGCTATGGCTACACCTTC.

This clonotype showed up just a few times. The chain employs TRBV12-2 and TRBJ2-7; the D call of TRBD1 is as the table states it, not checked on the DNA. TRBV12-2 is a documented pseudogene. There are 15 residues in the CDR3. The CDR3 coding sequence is TGTGCAAGTCGCTTGGGAGCCCCCGGTGGTTACGAGCAGTACTTC. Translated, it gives CASRLGAPGGYEQYF.

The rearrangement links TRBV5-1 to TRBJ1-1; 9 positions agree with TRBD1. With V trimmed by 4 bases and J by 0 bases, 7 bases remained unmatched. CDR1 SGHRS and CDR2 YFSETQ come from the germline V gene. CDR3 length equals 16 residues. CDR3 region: CASSEGQGLVNTEAFF. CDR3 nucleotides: TGCGCCAGCAGCGAGGGACAGGGTCTGGTGAACACTGAAGCTTTCTTT.

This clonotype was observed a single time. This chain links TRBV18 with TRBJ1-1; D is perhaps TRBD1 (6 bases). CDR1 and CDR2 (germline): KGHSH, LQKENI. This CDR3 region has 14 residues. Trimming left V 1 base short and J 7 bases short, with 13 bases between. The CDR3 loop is CASSPLAEGVEAFF. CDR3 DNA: TGTGCCAGCTCACCACTGGCGGAGGGGGTTGAAGCTTTCTTT.

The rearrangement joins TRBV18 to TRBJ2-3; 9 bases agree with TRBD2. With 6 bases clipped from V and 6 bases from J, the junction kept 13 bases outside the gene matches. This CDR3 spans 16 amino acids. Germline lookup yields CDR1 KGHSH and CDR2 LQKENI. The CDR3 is CASSRPPTSGSDTQYF. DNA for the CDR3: TGTGCCAGCTCTCGACCTCCGACTAGCGGATCGGATACGCAGTATTTT.

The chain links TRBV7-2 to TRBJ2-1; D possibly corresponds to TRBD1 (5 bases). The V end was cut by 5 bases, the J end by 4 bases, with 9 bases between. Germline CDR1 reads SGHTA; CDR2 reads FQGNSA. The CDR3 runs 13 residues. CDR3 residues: CASSRRQYNEQFF. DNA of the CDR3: TGTGCCAGCAGCCGAAGACAGTACAATGAGCAGTTCTTC.